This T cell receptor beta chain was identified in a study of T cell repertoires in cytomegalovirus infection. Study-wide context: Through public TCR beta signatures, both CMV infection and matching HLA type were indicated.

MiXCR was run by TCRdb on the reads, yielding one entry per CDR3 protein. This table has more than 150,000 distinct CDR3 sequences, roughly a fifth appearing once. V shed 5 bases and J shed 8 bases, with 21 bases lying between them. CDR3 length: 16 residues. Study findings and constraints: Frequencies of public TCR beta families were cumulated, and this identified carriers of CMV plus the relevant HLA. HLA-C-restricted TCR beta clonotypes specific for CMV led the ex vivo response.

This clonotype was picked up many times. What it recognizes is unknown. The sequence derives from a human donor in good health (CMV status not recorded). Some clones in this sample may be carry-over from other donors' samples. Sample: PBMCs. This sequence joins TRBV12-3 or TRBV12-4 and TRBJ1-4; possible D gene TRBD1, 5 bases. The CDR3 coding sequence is TGTGCCAGCAGTGTAGGCCCGGTACTTGAGGGGGAAAAACTGTTTTTT. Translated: CASSVGPVLEGEKLFF.